These 18 T cell receptor beta chains were all obtained from the same sample, sequenced in a study of T-cell memory formation after mild COVID-19. TCRdb processed the 5' RACE reads anew with MiXCR; each CDR3 protein has one entry. Here the sample spans some 300,000 distinct CDR3 sequences, 19% being singletons. The sample comprised PBMCs or a T cell subset sorted from them (not recorded which). The source of these receptors is a man younger than 35 who had mild COVID-19 (a few samples of this study predate the infection). Cell type and time point are not known.

This sequence joins TRBV7-6 and TRBJ2-3; 9 bases fit TRBD1. V dropped 1 base and J dropped 5; count of bases not matched to a gene: 10. The CDR3 is 17 residues long. Germline values: CDR1 SGHVS, CDR2 FNYEAQ. Here the CDR3 reads CASSLGVGTGLGDTQYF. In DNA, the CDR3 is TGTGCCAGCAGCTTAGGTGTGGGGACAGGGTTAGGAGATACGCAGTATTTT.

This clonotype appeared a few times. This chain connects TRBV5-1 to TRBJ1-1; the D gene is possibly TRBD1 (6 bases). Trimming pared 4 bases from V and 4 bases from J, leaving 11 bases between. Germline V gene sequence: CDR1 SGHRS, CDR2 YFSETQ. The CDR3 contains 13 residues. CDR3 residues: CASSPRGITEAFF. Here the CDR3 DNA reads TGCGCCAGCAGCCCCAGGGGAATCACTGAAGCTTTCTTT. The entire variable domain, with the rest obtained from reference TRBV5-1 and TRBJ1-1, is as follows: KAGVTQTPRYLIKTRGQQVTLSCSPISGHRSVSWYQQTPGQGLQFLFEYFSETQRNKGNFPGRFSGRQFSNSRSEMNVSTLELGDSALYLCASSPRGITEAFFGQGTRLTVV.

On this clonotype itself: The junction shows a germline mismatch at one end, possibly a read error. The rearrangement uses TRBV5-6 and TRBJ2-5, with D possibly TRBD2 on 7 matching bases. The germline V gene encodes CDR1 SGHDT and CDR2 YYEEEE. The CDR3 is made up of 12 amino acids. The CDR3 nucleotides read TGTGCCAGCAGCTTGGTGGGGGGGCCGGCTTTCTTC. Protein sequence: CASSLVGGPAFF.

The chain uses TRBV24-1 and TRBJ2-2, with D unclear. This CDR3 has 12 amino acids. Germline loops: CDR1 KGHDR, CDR2 SFDVKD. V was trimmed by 6 bases and J by 5 bases, leaving 6 bases between them. CDR3 coding DNA: TGTGCCACCAGTTCGAGAACCGGGGAGCTGTTTTTT. It encodes CATSSRTGELFF.

The chain carries TRBV7-2 and TRBJ1-1; no clear D. CDR3 size: 15 residues. V lost 5 bases to trimming and J lost 4 bases, with 17 bases between them. The V gene's germline CDR1 is SGHTA and CDR2 FQGNSA. This chain's CDR3 is CASSPGVGVSTEAFF. The CDR3 DNA follows: TGTGCCAGCAGCCCGGGTGTTGGCGTGAGCACTGAAGCTTTCTTT. Together with reference TRBV7-2 and TRBJ1-1, the CDR3 gives the full variable domain: GAGVSQSPSNKVTEKGKDVELRCDPISGHTALYWYRQSLGQGLEFLIYFQGNSAPDKSGLPSDRFSAERTGGSVSTLTIQRTQQEDSAVYLCASSPGVGVSTEAFFGQGTRLTVV.

The chain couples TRBV5-1 to TRBJ1-1; unclear D gene. This CDR3 has 13 amino acids. Per germline, CDR1 SGHRS and CDR2 YFSETQ. V lost 5 bases, J lost 1 base, and 9 bases lay in between. The CDR3, as DNA: TGCGCCAGCAGGACCTTCGGGAACACTGAAGCTTTCTTT. Translated: CASRTFGNTEAFF.

The chain links TRBV12-3 or TRBV12-4 to TRBJ1-2; 9 bases align to TRBD1. The CDR3 runs 13 residues. The junction had 5 bases not matched to a gene; V was cut back by 5 bases and J by 7 bases. The CDR3 DNA reads as TGTGCCAGCAGTGGGACAGGGTCGGTTGGCTACACCTTC. It encodes CASSGTGSVGYTF.

V and J are TRBV6-6 and TRBJ2-2, with D perhaps matching TRBD1 (5 bases). The length of the CDR3 is 17 residues. From germline, CDR1 is MNHNY and CDR2 SVGAGI (reference sequence). V shed 6 bases and J shed 0 bases, with 17 bases lying between them. In DNA, the CDR3 is TGTGCCAGCAGCTTCGACGCAAAGACAGCGAACACCGGGGAGCTGTTTTTT. Translating it yields CASSFDAKTANTGELFF.

J is TRBJ2-7 and V is TRBV10-3, with 8 bases lining up with TRBD1. Germline CDR1 ENHRY, CDR2 SYGVKD. The CDR3 extends over 15 amino acids. Trimming took 4 bases from V and 3 from J; bases not matched to a gene: 8. CDR3 region: CAISVSGTGDYEQYF. The CDR3 DNA reads TGTGCCATCAGTGTCTCCGGGACAGGAGACTACGAGCAGTACTTC.

The sample holds a few counts of this clonotype. The chain carries TRBV20-1 and TRBJ2-5; 7 bases map to TRBD2. This CDR3 is 13 amino acids long. Germline trimming cut 1 base from V and 5 bases from J; bases unmatched to any gene: 4. CDR1 and CDR2 (germline): DFQATT, SNEGSKA (reference sequence). The CDR3 here is CSARVGGFETQYF. The CDR3 nucleotides read TGCAGTGCTAGAGTGGGAGGGTTCGAGACCCAGTACTTC.

This clonotype has more than one count but fewer than ten. This chain links TRBV7-9 with TRBJ2-5; D remains unclear. The V end lost 2 bases, the J end lost 5 bases, and 6 bases lay between the germline ends. Germline V gives CDR1 SEHNR, CDR2 FQNEAQ (reference sequence). The CDR3 covers 12 residues. The CDR3 DNA follows: TGTGCCAGCAGCTTAAATTGGGAGACCCAGTACTTC. Translated, it gives CASSLNWETQYF. Supplemented by reference TRBV7-9 and TRBJ2-5, the full variable domain reads DTGVSQNPRHKITKRGQNVTFRCDPISEHNRLYWYRQTLGQGPEFLTYFQNEAQLEKSRLLSDRFSAERPKGSFSTLEIQRTEQGDSAMYLCASSLNWETQYFGPGTRLLVL.

There are many counts of this clonotype. This chain links TRBV7-9 with TRBJ2-3, with TRBD2 matching 9 bases. With 8 bases clipped from V and 6 bases from J, the junction kept 12 bases outside the gene matches. Germline V gives CDR1 SEHNR, CDR2 FQNEAQ (reference sequence). CDR3 length equals 15 residues. Written as DNA, the CDR3 is TGTGCCAGCGGGGGGAAAGGGACTAGCTCGGATACGCAGTATTTT. This gives the protein CASGGKGTSSDTQYF.

V is TRBV7-2 and J is TRBJ1-5, with no clear D. Germline V gene sequence: CDR1 SGHTA, CDR2 FQGNSA. CDR3 size: 15 residues. V was trimmed by 5 bases and J by 0 bases, leaving 11 bases between them. The CDR3 bases are TGTGCCAGCAGCGCGGCCTCAGATAGCAATCAGCCCCAGCATTTT. The encoded protein is CASSAASDSNQPQHF.

This clonotype was found once. The chain recombines TRBV5-5 with TRBJ2-5; 9 bases match TRBD2. V lost 4 bases and J lost 4; bases outside the gene matches: 5. This CDR3 has 14 amino acids. From germline, CDR1 is SGHKS and CDR2 YYEKEE (reference sequence). In DNA, the CDR3 is TGTGCCAGCAGCCGGACTAGCGCGGGAGAGACCCAGTACTTC. This codes for CASSRTSAGETQYF. Supplemented by reference TRBV5-5 and TRBJ2-5, the full variable domain reads DAGVTQSPTHLIKTRGQQVTLRCSPISGHKSVSWYQQVLGQGPQFIFQYYEKEERGRGNFPDRFSARQFPNYSSELNVNALLLGDSALYLCASSRTSAGETQYFGPGTRLLVL.

This clonotype was counted between two and nine times. The chain joins TRBV7-2 to TRBJ2-1; 10 positions agree with TRBD1. This CDR3 is 18 amino acids long. The V and J ends lost 5 bases and 5 bases, in that order; junction bases with no gene match: 15. Germline V gene lookup returns CDR1 SGHTA and CDR2 FQGNSA. CDR3 DNA: TGTGCCAGCAGCCGAACACGGCTTAGGACAGGGGGGCACAATGAGCAGTTCTTC. Protein product: CASSRTRLRTGGHNEQFF.

This clonotype has a handful of counts. The rearrangement joins TRBV20-1 to TRBJ1-1; TRBD1 is a possible D gene (5 bases). The V gene lost 1 base and the J gene lost 2 bases, with 11 bases spanning the gap. CDR1 and CDR2 (germline): DFQATT, SNEGSKA (reference sequence). The CDR3 extends over 14 amino acids. The CDR3: CSARVGGTNTEAFF. CDR3 sequence (DNA): TGCAGTGCTAGAGTGGGGGGAACTAACACTGAAGCTTTCTTT.

V and J are TRBV5-1 and TRBJ1-1, with 7 positions matching TRBD1. Germline V gives CDR1 SGHRS, CDR2 YFSETQ. The V gene end was trimmed by 3 bases and the J gene end by 0 bases; junction bases not matched to a gene: 2. The CDR3 has 14 residues. The CDR3 region has the DNA TGCGCCAGCAGCTCGACAGGGATGAACACTGAAGCTTTCTTT. It yields the protein CASSSTGMNTEAFF.

The CDR3, as DNA: TGTGCCAGCAGCTTACGGGTGCGAGACGAGCAGTACTTC. This encodes CASSLRVRDEQYF. The chain uses TRBV7-9 and TRBJ2-7, with D unclear. The V and J ends lost 2 bases and 5 bases respectively, with 10 bases between them. This CDR3 region has 13 residues. Germline assignment: CDR1 SEHNR and CDR2 FQNEAQ (reference sequence).